These 29 T cell receptor beta chains came from one sample sequenced in a study of blood T cell repertoires in COVID-19 (dated by TCRdb to the early 2020s). The library relied on the immunoSEQ multiplex PCR assay. The immuneACCESS repertoire file appears here via TCRdb, limited to in-frame rearrangements. These files lack a portion of the clones; in checked studies, under half of the deficit traces to unresolved V genes, and the cause of the others is not known. The sample records about 670,000 clones, 75% to 90% of which are singletons. Clones ranked in the top ten supply over 0.2% of the sample. Sequencing used peripheral blood. The receptors stem from a woman aged 18 to 35 with acute or convalescent COVID-19.

This rearrangement joins TRBV6-4 to TRBJ2-3, with D possibly matching TRBD2 (5 bases). With 3 bases removed from V and 2 bases from J, the gap between germline ends came to 12 bases. CDR3 length: 15 amino acids. CDR1 and CDR2 from the germline V gene are MRHNA and SNTAGT. The CDR3 nucleotides read TGTGCCAGCAGTGAAGGCAGCGGTCTCACAGATACGCAGTATTTT. It codes for CASSEGSGLTDTQYF.

The chain joins TRBV21-1 to TRBJ1-2; the table's D gene call, TRBD1, was not cross checked with the DNA. TRBV21-1 is designated a pseudogene. The CDR3 totals 17 residues. The chain's CDR3 is CASSSLRRQALNYGYTF. DNA of the CDR3: TGTGCCAGCAGCAGCCTCCGTCGACAGGCCTTAAACTATGGCTACACCTTC.

The chain joins TRBV7-8 to TRBJ2-1; D possibly corresponds to TRBD1 (5 bases). The CDR3 length is 13 residues. V was shortened by 2 bases and J by 9 bases, with 11 bases between the two germline ends. Per the germline V gene, CDR1 is SGHVS and CDR2 is FQNEAQ. CDR3: CASSLQGKVEQFF. The CDR3 DNA follows: TGTGCCAGCAGCTTACAGGGTAAAGTTGAGCAGTTCTTC.

V is TRBV28 and J is TRBJ1-3; D gene unclear. The CDR3 contains 11 residues. Germline CDR1 and CDR2: MDHEN and SYDVKM. The V gene lost 7 bases and the J gene lost 8 bases, with 9 bases spanning the gap. In DNA form, the CDR3 reads TGTGCCAGCACCCGCGGGGACACCATATATTTT. This sequence encodes CASTRGDTIYF.

This chain links TRBV30 with TRBJ2-3, with TRBD2 matching 8 bases. Germline CDR1 is GTSNPN and CDR2 is SVGIG (reference sequence). The CDR3 totals 16 residues. V lost 1 base, J lost 5 bases, and 11 bases stayed unmatched. CDR3 DNA: TGTGCCTGGAGTGGGCTTGGCGGGGGGAGGGAAGATACGCAGTATTTT. Translated: CAWSGLGGGREDTQYF.

This chain joins TRBV3-1 (or the pseudogene TRBV3-2) and TRBJ2-7; tentative D call: TRBD2 (5 bases). This CDR3 is 16 amino acids long. Deletions cut 0 bases from V and 3 bases from J, with 15 bases between. Germline V gives CDR1 LGHDT, CDR2 YNNKEL (reference sequence). This chain's CDR3 is CASSQEQTMFLYEQYF. DNA of the CDR3: TGTGCCAGCAGCCAAGAACAGACTATGTTCCTCTACGAGCAGTACTTC.

The chain couples TRBV2 to TRBJ1-3, with TRBD1 matching 11 bases. Trimming removed 4 bases from V and 7 bases from J; junction bases left unmatched: 6. There are 15 residues in the CDR3. Germline V lookup: CDR1 SNHLY, CDR2 FYNNEI. The CDR3 reads CASSVGQGAWNTIYF. DNA of the CDR3: TGTGCCAGCAGTGTAGGACAGGGGGCATGGAACACCATATATTTT.

The rearrangement uses TRBV7-2 and TRBJ1-1; D is uncertain. V lost 0 bases and J lost 0, with 8 bases in between. The CDR3 has 15 residues. CDR1 is SGHTA and CDR2 is FQGNSA in the germline V gene. The CDR3 coding sequence is TGTGCCAGCAGCTTAGCAGGTCTAGTGAACACTGAAGCTTTCTTT. Encoded protein: CASSLAGLVNTEAFF.

The chain couples TRBV9 to TRBJ2-4; a possible D gene is TRBD1 (5 bases). This CDR3 contains 14 residues. Germline V CDR1 and CDR2: SGDLS, YYNGEE. V was pared by 2 bases and J by 7 bases, with 13 bases between. CDR3 in amino acids: CASSVDTVANIQYF. The DNA for the CDR3 is TGTGCCAGCAGCGTGGACACCGTAGCCAACATTCAGTACTTC.

The CDR3 nucleotides read TGTGCCAGCAGTAAGACTAGCATGAACACCGGGGAGCTGTTTTTT. Translated: CASSKTSMNTGELFF. The rearrangement uses TRBV6-4 and TRBJ2-2, with 7 bases aligning to TRBD2. Looked up from germline, CDR1 is MRHNA and CDR2 is SNTAGT. This CDR3 comprises 15 residues. Germline trimming cut 5 bases from V and 1 base from J; bases unmatched to any gene: 4.

The V gene is TRBV20-1, the J gene TRBJ1-1, with 8 positions matching TRBD1. The ends lost 4 bases at V and 8 bases at J; junction bases unmatched: 3. The CDR3 totals 11 residues. Germline lookup yields CDR1 DFQATT and CDR2 SNEGSKA (reference sequence). The CDR3 coding sequence is TGCAGTGCTACAGGGGGCTTGGAAGCTTTCTTT. As protein: CSATGGLEAFF.

This clone was counted between two and nine times. The chain has TRBV19 and TRBJ1-5; 8 nucleotides line up with TRBD1. The ends lost 6 bases at V and 5 bases at J; junction bases unmatched: 6. Germline V gene data show CDR1 as LNHDA and CDR2 as SQIVND (reference sequence). The CDR3 has 14 amino acids. In nucleotides, the CDR3 is TGTGCCAGTAGCCGGACAGGGTGGGATCAGCCCCAGCATTTT. Residues: CASSRTGWDQPQHF.

J is TRBJ1-3 and V is TRBV24-1, with D maybe TRBD1 (6 bases). Trimming took off 1 base at V and 3 bases at J, with 9 bases between the two ends. Per germline, CDR1 KGHDR and CDR2 SFDVKD. CDR3 length equals 15 residues. CDR3: CATSDFGDNGNTIYF. CDR3 in DNA: TGTGCCACCAGTGATTTTGGGGACAATGGAAACACCATATATTTT.

The chain is built from TRBV7-9 and TRBJ1-1, with TRBD1 matching over 8 bases. V was clipped by 2 bases and J by 6 bases; unmatched bases: 5. The germline gives CDR1 SEHNR, CDR2 FQNEAQ (reference sequence). The CDR3 length is 14 residues. The CDR3 DNA reads as TGTGCCAGCAGCTTATCGGACAGGGTAGCTGAAGCTTTCTTT. Its translation is CASSLSDRVAEAFF.

V is TRBV10-3 and J is TRBJ1-3; 7 bases map to TRBD1. V lost 10 bases and J lost 0; bases outside the gene matches: 9. The CDR3 runs to 15 residues. From germline, CDR1 is ENHRY and CDR2 SYGVKD. CDR3 protein: CATLNRGLSGNTIYF. As DNA, the CDR3 is TGTGCCACTTTAAACAGGGGCCTCTCTGGAAACACCATATATTTT.

In its sample, this clone was seen once. One end of the junction varies from germline; a read error may be responsible. V usage is TRBV4-1 and J usage is TRBJ2-1; 12 bases match TRBD2. The CDR3 has 16 residues. Germline CDR1 reads MGHRA; CDR2 reads YSYEKL. The CDR3 region has the DNA TGCGCCAGCAGCCCCACGGGCCAACTAGCGGGGGGCCAAAGTATCTTC. Protein sequence: CASSPTGQLAGGQSIF.

CDR3 coding DNA: TGCGCCAGCAGCCAAGGGGACAGAGATTATGGCTACACCTTC. Its protein product is CASSQGDRDYGYTF. The V and J genes are TRBV4-1 and TRBJ1-2; 7 bases map to TRBD1. Germline CDR1 reads MGHRA; CDR2 reads YSYEKL. V was pared by 1 base and J by 5 bases, with 4 bases of the junction left unmatched. This CDR3 is 14 amino acids long.

This clone was recorded a few times. CDR3 sequence reads: CASSWRGPSYEQYF. In DNA form, the CDR3 reads TGTGCCAGCAGTTGGCGGGGCCCCTCCTACGAGCAGTACTTC. The chain employs TRBV6-2 or TRBV6-3 and TRBJ2-7; D may be TRBD2 (6 bases). V was shortened by 4 bases and J by 0 bases, with 10 bases between the two germline ends. This CDR3 contains 14 residues. The V gene's germline CDR1 is MNHEY and CDR2 SVGEGT.

The chain combines TRBV4-1 with TRBJ2-5, with 11 bases fitting TRBD2. With V trimmed by 4 bases and J by 5 bases, 0 bases remained unmatched. This CDR3 spans 13 amino acids. CDR1 is MGHRA and CDR2 is YSYEKL in the germline V gene. CDR3 in amino acids: CASSRLAGETQYF. Here the CDR3 DNA reads TGCGCCAGCAGCCGACTAGCGGGGGAGACCCAGTACTTC.

The rearrangement links TRBV7-2 to TRBJ1-6; D uncertain. Germline CDR1 and CDR2: SGHTA and FQGNSA. CDR3 length: 16 amino acids. Deletions cut 0 bases from V and 0 bases from J, with 6 bases between. The CDR3 DNA is TGTGCCAGCAGCTTAGCTTCTAGCTCCTATAATTCACCCCTCCACTTT. It is translated as CASSLASSSYNSPLHF.

CDR3 sequence: CASRMTTNYGYTF. In DNA form, the CDR3 reads TGTGCCAGCAGGATGACAACGAACTATGGCTACACCTTC. The chain carries TRBV6-5 and TRBJ1-2, with D hard to call. Trimming cost V 6 bases and J 2 bases, with 10 bases left between them. The CDR3 has 13 residues. Germline V lookup: CDR1 MNHEY, CDR2 SVGAGI.

The chain couples TRBV19 to TRBJ1-1; 9 bases are a match to TRBD1. The ends lost 7 bases at V and 0 bases at J; junction bases unmatched: 3. Germline V CDR1 and CDR2: LNHDA, SQIVND (reference sequence). CDR3 size: 14 residues. The CDR3 sequence: CASKDRGMNTEAFF. The DNA for the CDR3 is TGTGCCAGTAAGGACAGGGGAATGAACACTGAAGCTTTCTTT.

The chain links TRBV18 to TRBJ2-7, with D unresolved. Per germline, CDR1 KGHSH and CDR2 LQKENI. This CDR3 has 14 amino acids. Trimming took off 2 bases at V and 1 base at J, with 9 bases between the two ends. The DNA for the CDR3 is TGTGCCAGCTCACCAAAGTCCAGATCCTACGAGCAGTACTTC. Its translation is CASSPKSRSYEQYF. The full variable domain, completed using reference TRBV18 and TRBJ2-7, is NAGVMQNPRHLVRRRGQEARLRCSPMKGHSHVYWYRQLPEEGLKFMVYLQKENIIDESGMPKERFSAEFPKEGPSILRIQQVVRGDSAAYFCASSPKSRSYEQYFGPGTRLTVT.

The chain couples TRBV27 to TRBJ2-3; 7 bases line up with TRBD1. Trimming took 2 bases from V and 3 from J; bases not matched to a gene: 2. In germline, CDR1 is MNHEY, CDR2 SMNVEV (reference sequence). CDR3 length: 14 residues. CDR3 in DNA: TGTGCCAGCAGTTTAAACAGGGGAACAGATACGCAGTATTTT. Translating gives CASSLNRGTDTQYF.

This chain links TRBV18 with TRBJ1-1, with D perhaps matching TRBD1 (6 bases). The V end was cut by 4 bases, the J end by 2 bases, with 8 bases between. The CDR3 spans 13 residues. The germline V gene encodes CDR1 KGHSH and CDR2 LQKENI. The CDR3 sequence: CASSRDKNTEAFF. The CDR3 coding sequence is TGTGCCAGCTCACGGGACAAAAACACTGAAGCTTTCTTT.

As to this clone: An end of the junction differs from the germline gene, which may be a read error. J is TRBJ1-2 and V is TRBV6-5, with 7 positions matching TRBD1. From germline, CDR1 is MNHEY and CDR2 SVGAGI. The CDR3 covers 11 residues. CDR3 loop: CASSTRQGAVF. CDR3 bases: TGTGCCAGCAGCACCCGACAGGGAGCGGTCTTC.

The chain joins TRBV2 to TRBJ1-4, with 9 bases fitting TRBD1. Germline CDR1 is SNHLY and CDR2 is FYNNEI. CDR3 size: 15 residues. J was trimmed by 8 bases and V by 10 bases; bases with no gene match: 14. For the CDR3, the DNA is TGTGCCACCCAGACAGGGGGTAGGGTAAGCGAAAAACTGTTTTTT. Its translation: CATQTGGRVSEKLFF.

With respect to this clone: Other DNA variants within this sample encode the same CDR3. The V and J genes are TRBV5-1 and TRBJ1-1; 11 bases align to TRBD1. Germline V gives CDR1 SGHRS, CDR2 YFSETQ. V was pared by 2 bases and J by 4 bases, with 1 base of the junction left unmatched. This CDR3 contains 14 residues. The DNA of the CDR3 is TGCGCCAGCAGCTTAGGGACAGGGGGCACTGAAGCTTTCTTT. It codes for CASSLGTGGTEAFF.

This clone appeared a single time. This chain uses TRBV5-1 with TRBJ2-2; 12 bases are a match to TRBD2. CDR3 size: 16 residues. Trimming removed 4 bases from V and 6 bases from J; junction bases left unmatched: 7. In germline, CDR1 is SGHRS, CDR2 YFSETQ. DNA of the CDR3: TGCGCCAGCAGCCCTGGACTAGCGGGGTCCTCCGGGGAGCTGTTTTTT. Protein product: CASSPGLAGSSGELFF.